What follows are 28 T cell receptor beta chains derived from one specimen sequenced in a study of blood T cells in healthy people across ages. Through a sample-barcoded 5' primer and a J-beta primer mix, a second PCR was run for roughly 7 to 11 cycles. TCRdb reprocessed the 5' RACE reads via MiXCR and lists one record per CDR3 protein. The repertoire holds approximately 1,100,000 distinct CDR3 sequences, with 40% to 45% as singletons. The sample was blood. The receptor set was obtained from a woman aged 55-69 years in good health.

The chain is built from TRBV29-1 and TRBJ2-1; 10 bases are a match to TRBD1. CDR3 length: 16 amino acids. Germline CDR1 is SQVTM and CDR2 is ANQGSEA. With V trimmed by 0 bases and J by 3 bases, 5 bases remained unmatched. Here the CDR3 reads CSVEEGQGRVYNEQFF. The CDR3 DNA follows: TGCAGCGTTGAAGAGGGACAGGGGCGGGTCTACAATGAGCAGTTCTTC.

The CDR3 here is CSVGGGADTQYF. The CDR3 coding sequence is TGCAGCGTTGGGGGAGGAGCGGATACGCAGTATTTT. The chain employs TRBV29-1 and TRBJ2-3; maybe TRBD2 (6 bases). The CDR3 runs 12 residues. Germline V gene data show CDR1 as SQVTM and CDR2 as ANQGSEA. Trimming removed 4 bases from V and 6 bases from J, with 11 bases in between.

This clonotype was detected only a few times. The rearrangement links TRBV30 to TRBJ2-7; D unclear. This CDR3 region has 12 residues. The germline CDR1 and CDR2 sequences are GTSNPN and SVGIG (reference sequence). V lost 3 bases to trimming and J lost 6 bases, with 12 bases between them. The CDR3 sequence: CAWSAGGSEQYF. DNA of the CDR3: TGTGCCTGGAGCGCCGGTGGTTCCGAGCAGTACTTC.

J is TRBJ2-7 and V is TRBV14; D is unclear. Germline-derived CDR1 and CDR2 are SGHDN and FVKESK. The CDR3 is made up of 11 amino acids. The V end was cut by 5 bases, the J end by 10 bases, with 12 bases between. As DNA, the CDR3 is TGTGCCAGCAGCACACACACACTACAGTACTTC. Protein: CASSTHTLQYF.

This clonotype was seen a few times. The gene calls are TRBV9 and TRBJ2-7; TRBD1 might be the D (6 bases). This CDR3 comprises 15 residues. Trimming left V 4 bases short and J 2 bases short, with 16 bases between. Germline-derived CDR1 and CDR2 are SGDLS and YYNGEE. CDR3 sequence reads: CASSLAEGVAYEQYF. Here the CDR3 DNA reads TGTGCCAGCAGCCTCGCCGAGGGGGTAGCCTACGAGCAGTACTTC.

The chain has TRBV2 and TRBJ1-1; D gene uncertain. The germline V gene has CDR1 SNHLY and CDR2 FYNNEI. V was clipped by 10 bases and J by 8 bases, with 14 bases between them. The CDR3 length is 11 residues. The CDR3 loop is CAIPRGQEAFF. The CDR3 nucleotides read TGTGCCATCCCTAGAGGGCAGGAAGCTTTCTTT.

This clonotype occurred many times. This chain links TRBV4-2 with TRBJ2-5; 9 bases align to TRBD2. The CDR3 is made up of 15 amino acids. V trimming: 0 bases; J trimming: 3 bases; junction bases outside the gene matches: 2. CDR1 is LGHNA, CDR2 YNFKEQ, per germline. The CDR3 here is CASSQELAGEETQYF. The CDR3 bases are TGTGCCAGCAGCCAAGAGTTAGCGGGAGAAGAGACCCAGTACTTC.

This clonotype appeared a single time. The rearrangement joins TRBV12-3 or TRBV12-4 to TRBJ2-7; D is possibly TRBD2 (5 bases). The V end was cut by 6 bases, the J end by 5 bases, with 14 bases between. CDR3 length equals 13 residues. The CDR3 loop is CASSIGRGNEQYF. The CDR3 coding sequence is TGTGCCAGCAGCATAGGGAGAGGAAACGAGCAGTACTTC.

The chain is built from TRBV20-1 and TRBJ1-2; perhaps TRBD1 as D (6 bases). The V end lost 3 bases, the J end lost 5 bases, and 16 bases lay between the germline ends. The CDR3 loop spans 14 amino acids. Germline lookup yields CDR1 DFQATT and CDR2 SNEGSKA (reference sequence). The CDR3 loop reads CSASSPRGTYGYTF. DNA for the CDR3: TGCAGTGCTAGCTCCCCCAGGGGAACTTATGGCTACACCTTC.

The chain employs TRBV28 and TRBJ2-5; 7 positions agree with TRBD1. TRBJ2-7 explains the end of the DNA better; the J call may be wrong. This CDR3 spans 14 amino acids. CDR1 and CDR2 (germline): MDHEN, SYDVKM. The CDR3 spells CASRGGPTTYEQYF. For the CDR3, the DNA is TGTGCCAGTCGAGGGGGCCCAACAACCTACGAGCAGTACTTC.

The genes are TRBV20-1 and TRBJ2-5; D not resolved. Germline V gives CDR1 DFQATT, CDR2 SNEGSKA (reference sequence). The V gene lost 3 bases and the J gene lost 5 bases, with 10 bases spanning the gap. This CDR3 has 12 residues. CDR3 residues: CSASRFPETQYF. The DNA of the CDR3 is TGCAGTGCTAGTCGGTTCCCGGAGACCCAGTACTTC.

This clonotype appeared many times. CDR3 sequence reads: CASSLSSGGYEQYF. In DNA form, the CDR3 reads TGTGCCAGCAGCTTATCTAGCGGGGGATACGAGCAGTACTTC. The genes are TRBV7-9 and TRBJ2-7; 10 bases are shared with TRBD2. The CDR3 consists of 14 residues. V shed 2 bases and J 4 bases; nucleotides not matched to a gene: 2. Germline CDR1 and CDR2: SEHNR and FQNEAQ (reference sequence).

This chain links TRBV20-1 with TRBJ2-7; 8 nucleotides match TRBD2. The trim removed 4 bases at V and 3 bases at J, leaving 8 bases unmatched. This CDR3 has 14 residues. Germline-derived CDR1 and CDR2 are DFQATT and SNEGSKA (reference sequence). The CDR3 sequence: CSAKGSGKSYEQYF. In DNA form, the CDR3 reads TGCAGTGCTAAGGGTAGCGGGAAAAGCTACGAGCAGTACTTC.

The chain combines TRBV29-1 with TRBJ2-2, with D perhaps matching TRBD1 or TRBD2 (5 bases each). The ends were cut back, 7 bases at V and 1 base at J, with 10 bases in the middle. Germline values: CDR1 SQVTM, CDR2 ANQGSEA. The CDR3 is 13 residues long. CDR3: CSGGRQNTGELFF. As DNA, the CDR3 is TGCAGCGGGGGGAGACAGAACACCGGGGAGCTGTTTTTT.

This clonotype was seen many times. This rearrangement joins TRBV7-8 to TRBJ2-1; D perhaps matches TRBD1 (6 bases). Between the trimmed V and J ends, which lost 6 bases and 8 bases, there was a span of 20 bases. This CDR3 comprises 15 residues. Germline loops: CDR1 SGHVS, CDR2 FQNEAQ. The CDR3 spells CASRLQGRAGDEQFF. The CDR3 bases are TGTGCCAGCAGGTTACAGGGAAGGGCAGGCGATGAGCAGTTCTTC. The complete variable domain, with remaining parts taken from reference TRBV7-8 and TRBJ2-1, reads GAGVSQSPRYKVAKRGQDVALRCDPISGHVSLFWYQQALGQGPEFLTYFQNEAQLDKSGLPSDRFFAERPEGSVSTLKIQRTQQEDSAVYLCASRLQGRAGDEQFFGPGTRLTVL.

The chain joins TRBV7-2 to TRBJ2-5; maybe TRBD2 (5 bases). The DNA end favors TRBJ2-7, so the J call may be wrong. Per germline, CDR1 SGHTA and CDR2 FQGNSA. The CDR3 extends over 14 amino acids. The CDR3 here is CASRKGGSRYEQYF. In DNA form, the CDR3 reads TGTGCCAGCAGGAAAGGAGGTAGCAGGTACGAGCAGTACTTC.

The rearrangement links TRBV20-1 to TRBJ2-5, with 12 bases fitting TRBD2. TRBJ2-7 matches the DNA end more closely, so the J call is doubtful. The CDR3 has 15 amino acids. Germline lookup yields CDR1 DFQATT and CDR2 SNEGSKA (reference sequence). The CDR3 bases are TGCAGTGCTAGAGAGACTAGCGGGAGAGCGGGCGAGCAGTACTTC. Residues: CSARETSGRAGEQYF.

The chain joins TRBV20-1 to TRBJ2-1; 11 nucleotides line up with TRBD2. The germline gives CDR1 DFQATT, CDR2 SNEGSKA (reference sequence). The CDR3 consists of 17 residues. With V trimmed by 5 bases and J by 0 bases, 9 bases remained unmatched. In nucleotides, the CDR3 is TGCAGTGCTCTTACTAGCGGGAGTGTCGGCTCCTACAATGAGCAGTTCTTC. This codes for CSALTSGSVGSYNEQFF.

There are a few counts of this clonotype. V and J are TRBV6-5 and TRBJ1-2; 10 bases are shared with TRBD1. The V segment lost 7 bases and the J segment 2 bases; nucleotides outside the gene matches: 1. CDR1 MNHEY and CDR2 SVGAGI come from the germline V gene. The CDR3 runs 13 residues. The chain's CDR3 is CASKTGGNYGYTF. DNA of the CDR3: TGTGCCAGCAAGACAGGGGGCAACTATGGCTACACCTTC.

With respect to this clonotype: A read error may produce the germline difference seen at one junction end. The genes are TRBV20-1 and TRBJ1-5, with D maybe TRBD1 (5 bases). CDR1 and CDR2 from the germline V gene are DFQATT and SNEGSKA (reference sequence). The CDR3 covers 15 residues. This chain's CDR3 is CCAGGQGDGNQPQHF. The DNA of the CDR3 is TGCTGTGCCGGCGGGCAGGGTGATGGCAATCAGCCCCAGCATTTT.

This clonotype has a handful of counts. The chain is built from TRBV15 and TRBJ2-1, with 9 positions matching TRBD1. V lost 6 bases, J lost 8 bases, and 5 bases stayed unmatched. The CDR3 consists of 13 residues. Germline values: CDR1 LNHNV, CDR2 YYDKDF (reference sequence). This chain's CDR3 is CATREQGADEQFF. The CDR3 bases are TGTGCCACCAGAGAACAGGGGGCGGATGAGCAGTTCTTC.

The table lists this clonotype with a few counts. This sequence joins TRBV30 and TRBJ2-6; D not resolved. Germline loops: CDR1 GTSNPN, CDR2 SVGIG (reference sequence). The CDR3 spans 11 residues. The CDR3 DNA follows: TGTGCGTTCTCTGGGGCCAACGTCCTGACTTTC. This sequence encodes CAFSGANVLTF.

The J gene is TRBJ2-1, the V gene TRBV3-1, with D possibly being TRBD1 or TRBD2 (5 bases each). V lost 4 bases and J lost 8, with 15 bases in between. The germline V gene encodes CDR1 LGHDT and CDR2 YNNKEL (reference sequence). This CDR3 comprises 14 residues. DNA of the CDR3: TGTGCCAGCAGCCGAAAGGGACCAGAGGATGAGCAGTTCTTC. Residues: CASSRKGPEDEQFF.

The CDR3 sequence is CSARGGGGMDGYTF. The CDR3 coding sequence is TGCAGTGCTAGAGGTGGGGGCGGAATGGATGGCTACACCTTC. The V call is TRBV20-1, the J call TRBJ1-2, with D perhaps TRBD1 (6 bases). Germline CDR1 reads DFQATT; CDR2 reads SNEGSKA (reference sequence). The CDR3 is 14 residues long. Trimming cost V 1 base and J 6 bases, with 15 bases left between them.

In its sample, this clonotype was seen a few times. This rearrangement joins TRBV12-3 or TRBV12-4 to TRBJ2-4; the D is unclear. The V gene lost 6 bases and the J gene lost 2 bases, with 11 bases spanning the gap. The CDR3 runs 14 residues. CDR3 DNA: TGTGCCAGCAGGGCGACTGGTACCAAAAACATTCAGTACTTC. Translating it yields CASRATGTKNIQYF.

There are a few counts of this clonotype. The genes are TRBV7-9 and TRBJ2-1; the D gene could be TRBD1 or TRBD2 (5 bases each). The CDR3 is made up of 14 amino acids. V lost 5 bases to trimming and J lost 5 bases, with 13 bases between them. Germline CDR1 and CDR2: SEHNR and FQNEAQ (reference sequence). CDR3 sequence: CASSPGTLNNEQFF. The CDR3 DNA reads as TGTGCCAGCAGCCCCGGGACCCTGAACAATGAGCAGTTCTTC.

The V and J genes are TRBV18 and TRBJ2-1; unclear D gene. The CDR3 covers 13 residues. Trimming removed 0 bases from V and 6 bases from J, with 6 bases in between. The germline V gene has CDR1 KGHSH and CDR2 LQKENI. Here the CDR3 reads CASSPPVANEQFF. The CDR3 region has the DNA TGTGCCAGCTCACCACCGGTCGCCAATGAGCAGTTCTTC.

This clonotype was recorded a few times. The chain recombines TRBV13 with TRBJ2-1; TRBD2 agrees at 10 bases. The CDR3 loop spans 15 amino acids. Germline V lookup: CDR1 PRHDT, CDR2 FYEKMQ (reference sequence). The V and J ends lost 5 bases and 4 bases, in that order; junction bases with no gene match: 5. The CDR3 DNA follows: TGTGCCAGCAGCGCCGTAGCGGGAGGATACAATGAGCAGTTCTTC. This sequence encodes CASSAVAGGYNEQFF.